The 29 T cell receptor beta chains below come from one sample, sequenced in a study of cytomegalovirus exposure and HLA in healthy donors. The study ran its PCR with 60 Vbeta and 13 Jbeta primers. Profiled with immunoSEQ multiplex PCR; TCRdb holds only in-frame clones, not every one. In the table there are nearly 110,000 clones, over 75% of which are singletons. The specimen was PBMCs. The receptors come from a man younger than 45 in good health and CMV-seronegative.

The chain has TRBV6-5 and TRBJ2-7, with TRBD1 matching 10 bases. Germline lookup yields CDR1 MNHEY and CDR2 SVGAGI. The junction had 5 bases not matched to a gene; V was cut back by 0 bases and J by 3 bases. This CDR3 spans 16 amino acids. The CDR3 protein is CASSYSTRTGGYEQYF. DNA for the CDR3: TGTGCCAGCAGTTACTCGACACGGACAGGGGGCTACGAGCAGTACTTC.

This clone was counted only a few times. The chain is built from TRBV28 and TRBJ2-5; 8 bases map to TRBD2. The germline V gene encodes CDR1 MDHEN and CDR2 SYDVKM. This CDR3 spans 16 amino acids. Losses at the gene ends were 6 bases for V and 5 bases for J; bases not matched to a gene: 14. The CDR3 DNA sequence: TGTGCCAGCAGGGTACTGCGGGCGGGAGGCCAGGAGACCCAGTACTTC. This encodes CASRVLRAGGQETQYF.

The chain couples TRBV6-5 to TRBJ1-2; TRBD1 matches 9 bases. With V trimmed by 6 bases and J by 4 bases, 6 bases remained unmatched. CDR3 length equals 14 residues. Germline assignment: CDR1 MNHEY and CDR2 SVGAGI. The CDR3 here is CASRTGQGSYGYTF. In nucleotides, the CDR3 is TGTGCCAGCAGGACCGGACAGGGGTCCTATGGCTACACCTTC.

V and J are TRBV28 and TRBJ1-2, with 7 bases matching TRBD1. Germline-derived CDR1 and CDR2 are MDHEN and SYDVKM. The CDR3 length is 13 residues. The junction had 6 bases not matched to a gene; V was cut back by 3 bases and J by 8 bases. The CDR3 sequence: CASSFEGARGYTF. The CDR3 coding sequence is TGTGCCAGCAGTTTTGAGGGGGCGAGGGGCTACACCTTC.

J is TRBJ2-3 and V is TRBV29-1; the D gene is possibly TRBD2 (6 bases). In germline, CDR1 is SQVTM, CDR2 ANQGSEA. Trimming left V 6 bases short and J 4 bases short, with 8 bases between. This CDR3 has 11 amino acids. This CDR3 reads CSVGGPDTQYF. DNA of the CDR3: TGCAGCGTGGGAGGTCCAGATACGCAGTATTTT.

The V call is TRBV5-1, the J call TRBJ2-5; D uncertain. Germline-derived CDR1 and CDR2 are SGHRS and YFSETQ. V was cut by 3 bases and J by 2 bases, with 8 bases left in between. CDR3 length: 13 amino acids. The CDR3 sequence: CASSSYLQETQYF. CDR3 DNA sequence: TGCGCCAGCAGCTCCTACCTTCAAGAGACCCAGTACTTC.

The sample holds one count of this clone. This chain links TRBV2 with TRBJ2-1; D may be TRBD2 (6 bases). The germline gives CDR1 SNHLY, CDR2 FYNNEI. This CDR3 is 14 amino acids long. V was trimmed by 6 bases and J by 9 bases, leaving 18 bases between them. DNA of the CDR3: TGTGCCAGCAGGCCCCCCCGCCCCGGGAGTGAGCAGTTCTTC. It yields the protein CASRPPRPGSEQFF.

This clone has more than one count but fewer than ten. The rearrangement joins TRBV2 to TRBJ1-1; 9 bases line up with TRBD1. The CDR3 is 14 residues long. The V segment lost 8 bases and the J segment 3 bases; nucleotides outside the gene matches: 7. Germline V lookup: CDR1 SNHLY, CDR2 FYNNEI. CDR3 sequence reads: CASGRTGADTEAFF. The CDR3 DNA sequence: TGTGCCAGCGGGCGGACAGGGGCGGACACTGAAGCTTTCTTT.

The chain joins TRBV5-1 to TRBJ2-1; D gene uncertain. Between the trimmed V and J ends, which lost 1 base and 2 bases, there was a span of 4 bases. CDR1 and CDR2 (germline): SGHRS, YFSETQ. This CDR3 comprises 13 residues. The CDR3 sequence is CASSLTTYNEQFF. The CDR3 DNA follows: TGCGCCAGCAGCTTGACTACCTACAATGAGCAGTTCTTC.

CDR3 sequence: CASSYSTGGSYEQYF. CDR3 nucleotides: TGTGCCAGCAGTTACTCGACTGGCGGCTCCTACGAGCAGTACTTC. The J gene is TRBJ2-7, the V gene TRBV6-5, with no clear D. The CDR3 has 15 residues. V dropped 0 bases and J dropped 0 bases, with 9 bases sitting between them. CDR1 is MNHEY, CDR2 SVGAGI, per germline.

The CDR3, as DNA: TGTGCCAGTTTGGACAGGGGGCGATTAGAGACCCAGTACTTC. This encodes CASLDRGRLETQYF. V gene TRBV19 combines with J gene TRBJ2-5; TRBD1 matches at 11 bases. This CDR3 is 14 amino acids long. J lost 4 bases, V lost 8 bases, and 6 bases had no gene match. Germline V CDR1 and CDR2: LNHDA, SQIVND (reference sequence).

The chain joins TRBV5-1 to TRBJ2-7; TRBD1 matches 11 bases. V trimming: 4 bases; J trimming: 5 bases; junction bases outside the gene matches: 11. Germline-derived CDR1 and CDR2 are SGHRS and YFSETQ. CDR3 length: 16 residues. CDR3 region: CASSVHRDRGFHEQYF. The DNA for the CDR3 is TGCGCCAGCAGCGTACACAGGGACAGGGGGTTCCACGAGCAGTACTTC.

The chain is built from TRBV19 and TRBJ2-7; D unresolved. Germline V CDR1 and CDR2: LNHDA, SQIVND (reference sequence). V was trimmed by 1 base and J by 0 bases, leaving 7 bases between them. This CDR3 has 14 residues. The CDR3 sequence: CASSIGRSSYEQYF. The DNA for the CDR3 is TGTGCCAGTAGTATAGGGCGGAGCTCCTACGAGCAGTACTTC.

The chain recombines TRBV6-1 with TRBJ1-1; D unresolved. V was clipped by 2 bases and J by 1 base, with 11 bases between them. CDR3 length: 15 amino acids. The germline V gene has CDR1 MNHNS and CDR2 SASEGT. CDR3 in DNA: TGTGCCAGCAGTGAACTGCGAACAGCGAACACTGAAGCTTTCTTT. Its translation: CASSELRTANTEAFF.

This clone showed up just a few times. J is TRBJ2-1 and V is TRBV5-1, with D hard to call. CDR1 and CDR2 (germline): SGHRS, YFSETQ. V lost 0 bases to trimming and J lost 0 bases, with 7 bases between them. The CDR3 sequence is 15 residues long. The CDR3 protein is CASSLDADSYNEQFF. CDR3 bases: TGCGCCAGCAGCTTGGACGCGGACTCCTACAATGAGCAGTTCTTC.

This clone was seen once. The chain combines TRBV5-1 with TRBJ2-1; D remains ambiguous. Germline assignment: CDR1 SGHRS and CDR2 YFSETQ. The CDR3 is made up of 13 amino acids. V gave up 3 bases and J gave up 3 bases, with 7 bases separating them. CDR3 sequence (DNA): TGCGCCAGCAGCTCCCCAGACTACAATGAGCAGTTCTTC. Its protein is CASSSPDYNEQFF.

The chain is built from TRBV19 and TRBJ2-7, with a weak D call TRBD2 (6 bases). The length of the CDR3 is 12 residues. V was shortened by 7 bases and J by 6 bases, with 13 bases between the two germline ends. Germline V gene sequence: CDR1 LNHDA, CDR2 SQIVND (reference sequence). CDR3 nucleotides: TGTGCCAGTACCAATCTCGGGGGCGAGCAGTACTTC. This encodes CASTNLGGEQYF.

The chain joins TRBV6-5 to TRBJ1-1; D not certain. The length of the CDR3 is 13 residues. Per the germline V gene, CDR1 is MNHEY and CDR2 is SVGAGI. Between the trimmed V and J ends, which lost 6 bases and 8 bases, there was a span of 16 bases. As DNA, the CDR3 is TGTGCCAGCAGCCTGCTTCAGAGGCAAGAAGCTTTCTTT. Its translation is CASSLLQRQEAFF.

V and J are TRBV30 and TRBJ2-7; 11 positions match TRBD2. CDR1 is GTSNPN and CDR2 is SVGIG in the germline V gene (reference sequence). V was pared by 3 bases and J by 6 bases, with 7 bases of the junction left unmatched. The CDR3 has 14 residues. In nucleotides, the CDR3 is TGTGCCTGGAGGGCTAGCGGGGGGCCGGGCGAGCAGTACTTC. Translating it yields CAWRASGGPGEQYF.

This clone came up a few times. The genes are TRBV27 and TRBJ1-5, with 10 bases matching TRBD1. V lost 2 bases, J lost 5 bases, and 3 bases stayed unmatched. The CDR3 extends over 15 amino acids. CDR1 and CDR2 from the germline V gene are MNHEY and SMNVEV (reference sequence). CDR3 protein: CASSLGGTGDQPQHF. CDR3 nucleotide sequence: TGTGCCAGCAGTTTAGGCGGGACAGGGGATCAGCCCCAGCATTTT.

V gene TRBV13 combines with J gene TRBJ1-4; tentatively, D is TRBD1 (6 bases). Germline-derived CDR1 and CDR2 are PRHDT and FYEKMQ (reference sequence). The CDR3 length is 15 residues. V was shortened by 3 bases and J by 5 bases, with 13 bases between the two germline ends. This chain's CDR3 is CASSFQQGLNEKLFF. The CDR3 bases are TGTGCCAGCAGCTTCCAACAGGGACTAAATGAAAAACTGTTTTTT.

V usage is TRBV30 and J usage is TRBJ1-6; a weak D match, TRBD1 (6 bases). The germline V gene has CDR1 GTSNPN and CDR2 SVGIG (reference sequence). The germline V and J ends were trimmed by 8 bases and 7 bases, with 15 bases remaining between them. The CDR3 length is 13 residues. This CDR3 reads CAREGHLNSPLHF. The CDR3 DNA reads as TGTGCCCGGGAGGGACACCTCAATTCACCCCTCCACTTT.

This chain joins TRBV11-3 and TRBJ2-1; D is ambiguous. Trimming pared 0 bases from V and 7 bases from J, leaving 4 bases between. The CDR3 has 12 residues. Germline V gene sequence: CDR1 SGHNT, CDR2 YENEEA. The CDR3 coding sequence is TGTGCCAGCAGCTTAGATCCAAATGAGCAGTTCTTC. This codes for CASSLDPNEQFF.

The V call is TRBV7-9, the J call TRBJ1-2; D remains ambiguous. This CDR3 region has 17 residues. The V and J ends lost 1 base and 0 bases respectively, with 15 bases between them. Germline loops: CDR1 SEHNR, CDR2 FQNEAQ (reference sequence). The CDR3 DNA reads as TGTGCCAGCAGCTTAGGAGACTTCCGGGTAACTAACTATGGCTACACCTTC. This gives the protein CASSLGDFRVTNYGYTF.

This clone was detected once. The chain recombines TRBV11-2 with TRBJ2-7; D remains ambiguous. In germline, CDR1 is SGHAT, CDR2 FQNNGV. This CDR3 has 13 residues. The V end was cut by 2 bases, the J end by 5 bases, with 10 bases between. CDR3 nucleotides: TGTGCCAGCAGCTTAAAACCAAGCCACGAGCAGTACTTC. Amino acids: CASSLKPSHEQYF.

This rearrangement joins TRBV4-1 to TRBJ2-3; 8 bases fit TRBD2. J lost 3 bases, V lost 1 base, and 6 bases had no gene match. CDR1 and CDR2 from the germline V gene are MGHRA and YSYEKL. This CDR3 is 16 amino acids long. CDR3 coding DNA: TGCGCCAGCAGCCAAGGGTTGGGCGGGAGGACAGATACGCAGTATTTT. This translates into CASSQGLGGRTDTQYF.

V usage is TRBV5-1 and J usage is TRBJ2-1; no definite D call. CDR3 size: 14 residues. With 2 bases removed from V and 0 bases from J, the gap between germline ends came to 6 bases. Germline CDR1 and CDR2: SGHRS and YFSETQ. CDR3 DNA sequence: TGCGCCAGCAGCTTTGCACACTCCTACAATGAGCAGTTCTTC. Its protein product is CASSFAHSYNEQFF.

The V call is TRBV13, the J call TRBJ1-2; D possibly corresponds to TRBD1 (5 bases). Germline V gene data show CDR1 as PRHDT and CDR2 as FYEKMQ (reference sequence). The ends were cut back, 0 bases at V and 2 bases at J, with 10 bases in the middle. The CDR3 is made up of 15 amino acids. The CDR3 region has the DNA TGTGCCAGCAGCTTAGGCGTTCAGGGAAACTATGGCTACACCTTC. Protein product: CASSLGVQGNYGYTF.

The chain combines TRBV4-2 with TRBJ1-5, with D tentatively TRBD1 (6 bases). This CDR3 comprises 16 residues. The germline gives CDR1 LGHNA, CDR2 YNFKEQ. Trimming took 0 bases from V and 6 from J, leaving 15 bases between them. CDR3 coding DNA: TGTGCCAGCAGCCAAGAATACGGGGGGCGCACTCAGCCCCAGCATTTT. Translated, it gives CASSQEYGGRTQPQHF.